The 30 T cell receptor beta chains in this list originate from one sample, sequenced in a study of blood T cells in healthy people across ages. PCR was performed a second time for roughly 7 to 12 cycles using a sample-barcoded 5' primer and a J-beta primer mix. MiXCR, run by TCRdb on the 5' RACE reads, gives a single entry per CDR3 protein. There are around 800,000 distinct CDR3 sequences in the sample; around 25% occur only once, and under 3% lies in the top ten. This sample also belongs to another study, concerning T cells of mothers and their children.

Source material: blood. These receptors originate from a boy younger than 18 in good health.

The chain employs TRBV20-1 and TRBJ2-1; no clear D. This CDR3 contains 13 residues. Trimming shortened V by 3 bases and J by 4 bases, and 10 bases separated the two germline ends. Per germline, CDR1 DFQATT and CDR2 SNEGSKA (reference sequence). The CDR3, as DNA: TGCAGTGCTAGTACAGCTGATTACAATGAGCAGTTCTTC. It translates to CSASTADYNEQFF.

This clonotype has more than one count but fewer than ten. This chain uses TRBV11-2 with TRBJ2-4, with D perhaps TRBD1 (6 bases). This CDR3 contains 14 residues. CDR1 is SGHAT, CDR2 FQNNGV, per germline. V lost 1 base and J lost 3, with 7 bases in between. CDR3 protein: CASSLGGGKNIQYF. Here the CDR3 DNA reads TGTGCCAGCAGCTTAGGAGGGGGCAAAAACATTCAGTACTTC. Full variable domain (rest looked up from reference TRBV11-2 and TRBJ2-4): EAGVAQSPRYKIIEKRQSVAFWCNPISGHATLYWYQQILGQGPKLLIQFQNNGVVDDSQLPKDRFSAERLKGVDSTLKIQPAKLEDSAVYLCASSLGGGKNIQYFGAGTRLSVL.

This clonotype has a handful of counts. This chain uses TRBV5-1 with TRBJ2-7; 8 bases are shared with TRBD1. Per the germline V gene, CDR1 is SGHRS and CDR2 is YFSETQ. The J segment lost 4 bases and the V segment lost 2 bases, leaving 2 bases of the junction unmatched. The CDR3 spans 13 residues. The CDR3 DNA sequence: TGCGCCAGCAGCTTACAGGGGGAATACGAGCAGTACTTC. This sequence encodes CASSLQGEYEQYF.

This clonotype has only a few counts. The chain employs TRBV30 and TRBJ1-4; no definite D call. This CDR3 is built from 13 residues. Per germline, CDR1 GTSNPN and CDR2 SVGIG (reference sequence). The V gene lost 3 bases and the J gene lost 6 bases, with 11 bases spanning the gap. This chain's CDR3 is CAWSSQPHEKLFF. The CDR3 coding sequence is TGTGCCTGGAGCAGCCAGCCACATGAAAAACTGTTTTTT.

This clonotype was seen a handful of times. The chain has TRBV15 and TRBJ2-1; D might be TRBD2 (6 bases). V lost 0 bases to trimming and J lost 9 bases, with 18 bases between them. In germline, CDR1 is LNHNV, CDR2 YYDKDF (reference sequence). The CDR3 covers 16 residues. The CDR3 sequence is CATSREVLAYRVEQFF. The CDR3 DNA sequence: TGTGCCACCAGCAGAGAAGTACTAGCATACCGTGTTGAGCAGTTCTTC.

V is TRBV29-1 and J is TRBJ2-1, with 15 bases identical to TRBD2. Trimming at V came to 6 bases and at J to 7 bases, leaving 4 bases not matched to a gene. Germline CDR1 and CDR2: SQVTM and ANQGSEA. The CDR3 has 14 residues. The CDR3: CSVRTSGGANEQFF. DNA of the CDR3: TGCAGCGTGAGGACTAGCGGGGGGGCAAATGAGCAGTTCTTC.

This clonotype was observed a few times. The CDR3 region has the DNA TGTGCCACCAGTGATTTGGGCTGGGGGAAGGCAGATACGCAGTATTTT. This gives the protein CATSDLGWGKADTQYF. The chain couples TRBV24-1 to TRBJ2-3; D might be TRBD1 or TRBD2, each matching 5 bases. The CDR3 sequence is 16 residues long. Deletions cut 0 bases from V and 4 bases from J, with 13 bases between. Germline V gene data show CDR1 as KGHDR and CDR2 as SFDVKD.

The genes are TRBV4-1 and TRBJ2-7; the D gene is possibly TRBD2 (7 bases). The germline gives CDR1 MGHRA, CDR2 YSYEKL. Trimming took 1 base from V and 1 from J, leaving 14 bases between them. The CDR3 consists of 16 residues. The CDR3 nucleotides read TGCGCCAGCAGCCAAGTGCCGGGGGGCCAGTCCTACGAGCAGTACTTC. Protein: CASSQVPGGQSYEQYF.

The chain couples TRBV7-8 to TRBJ2-1; TRBD1 or TRBD2 may be the D gene (5 bases each). The germline gives CDR1 SGHVS, CDR2 FQNEAQ. The V end was cut by 2 bases, the J end by 2 bases, with 19 bases between. The CDR3 has 18 amino acids. The chain's CDR3 is CASSLLRGTLEPYNEQFF. Written as DNA, the CDR3 is TGTGCCAGCAGCTTACTTCGAGGGACCCTGGAGCCCTACAATGAGCAGTTCTTC.

This chain links TRBV19 with TRBJ2-1; 9 bases fit TRBD2. The CDR3 runs to 14 residues. The V segment lost 6 bases and the J segment 2 bases; nucleotides outside the gene matches: 2. The germline V gene encodes CDR1 LNHDA and CDR2 SQIVND (reference sequence). CDR3 sequence: CASRGGGAYNEQFF. CDR3 coding DNA: TGTGCCAGTAGGGGCGGGGGGGCCTACAATGAGCAGTTCTTC.

This chain uses TRBV5-1 with TRBJ1-4; D is possibly TRBD1 (6 bases). V lost 0 bases, J lost 6 bases, and 12 bases lay in between. Germline V gene data show CDR1 as SGHRS and CDR2 as YFSETQ. The CDR3 is 15 residues long. CDR3 DNA sequence: TGCGCCAGCAGCTTGGGAGCAGGGGAATATGAAAAACTGTTTTTT. It specifies CASSLGAGEYEKLFF.

This chain connects TRBV20-1 to TRBJ1-2, with no clear D. Germline assignment: CDR1 DFQATT and CDR2 SNEGSKA (reference sequence). The CDR3 totals 14 residues. Trimming cost V 0 bases and J 6 bases, with 14 bases left between them. The CDR3 region is CSARDRGGGDGYTF. The CDR3 region has the DNA TGCAGTGCTAGAGATCGCGGTGGCGGGGATGGCTACACCTTC.

The chain recombines TRBV18 with TRBJ1-1, with 7 bases matching TRBD1. The ends lost 0 bases at V and 0 bases at J; junction bases unmatched: 1. The germline gives CDR1 KGHSH, CDR2 LQKENI. The CDR3 has 15 amino acids. The CDR3 loop is CASSPPTGLNTEAFF. As DNA, the CDR3 is TGTGCCAGCTCACCACCGACAGGGCTGAACACTGAAGCTTTCTTT.

As to this clonotype: Compared with germline, one end of the junction differs, possibly owing to a read error. The chain combines TRBV2 with TRBJ2-1, with 9 nucleotides matching TRBD2. The CDR3 sequence is 14 residues long. The V gene's germline CDR1 is SNHLY and CDR2 FYNNEI. In nucleotides, the CDR3 is TGTACCAGCAGGTCTAGCGGGGCTTACAATGAGCAGTTCTTC. It is translated as CTSRSSGAYNEQFF.

The V gene is TRBV4-2, the J gene TRBJ1-1; D remains unclear. The V gene lost 0 bases and the J gene lost 0 bases, with 8 bases spanning the gap. CDR1 and CDR2 (germline): LGHNA, YNFKEQ. CDR3 length: 15 residues. CDR3 DNA sequence: TGTGCCAGCAGCCAAGAAGGAGGAATGAACACTGAAGCTTTCTTT. Translating it yields CASSQEGGMNTEAFF.

The gene calls are TRBV5-1 and TRBJ2-5, with 11 positions matching TRBD2. CDR1 and CDR2 (germline): SGHRS, YFSETQ. Trimming removed 2 bases from V and 5 bases from J; junction bases left unmatched: 17. CDR3 size: 19 residues. In DNA form, the CDR3 reads TGCGCCAGCAGCTTCCGACTAGCGGGGATGGCATTTATAAAGGAGACCCAGTACTTC. Translating it yields CASSFRLAGMAFIKETQYF. Together with reference TRBV5-1 and TRBJ2-5, the CDR3 gives the full variable domain: KAGVTQTPRYLIKTRGQQVTLSCSPISGHRSVSWYQQTPGQGLQFLFEYFSETQRNKGNFPGRFSGRQFSNSRSEMNVSTLELGDSALYLCASSFRLAGMAFIKETQYFGPGTRLLVL.

This clonotype was counted between two and nine times. The chain joins TRBV25-1 to TRBJ2-5, with a tentative D call TRBD1 (7 bases). The DNA end favors TRBJ2-7, so the J call may be wrong. The V gene's germline CDR1 is MGHDK and CDR2 SYGVNS. This CDR3 is 14 amino acids long. CDR3 sequence reads: CASSDPAGGYEQYF. The CDR3 DNA sequence: TGTGCCAGCAGTGACCCCGCAGGGGGGTACGAGCAGTACTTC.

The chain is built from TRBV12-3 or TRBV12-4 and TRBJ1-2; D might be TRBD1 (5 bases). The CDR3 has 15 residues. V lost 2 bases and J 2 bases, leaving 12 bases between the germline ends. This chain's CDR3 is CASSLLGGINYGYTF. Written as DNA, the CDR3 is TGTGCCAGCAGTTTATTGGGGGGGATCAACTATGGCTACACCTTC.

The chain links TRBV13 to TRBJ1-1; D gene unclear. Germline values: CDR1 PRHDT, CDR2 FYEKMQ (reference sequence). This CDR3 has 11 residues. V was shortened by 4 bases and J by 12 bases, with 12 bases between the two germline ends. CDR3 sequence: CASSSVAVTFF. The CDR3 nucleotides are TGTGCCAGCAGCTCCGTCGCTGTAACTTTCTTT. Filled out from reference TRBV13 and TRBJ1-1, the complete variable domain reads AAGVIQSPRHLIKEKRETATLKCYPIPRHDTVYWYQQGPGQDPQFLISFYEKMQSDKGSIPDRFSAQQFSDYHSELNMSSLELGDSALYFCASSSVAVTFFGQGTRLTVV.

J is TRBJ2-7 and V is TRBV3-1; D uncertain. Germline assignment: CDR1 LGHDT and CDR2 YNNKEL (reference sequence). The CDR3 has 13 residues. V was trimmed by 3 bases and J by 2 bases, leaving 8 bases between them. CDR3 in amino acids: CASSHVSTYEQYF. The CDR3 DNA reads TGTGCCAGCAGCCACGTCAGTACCTACGAGCAGTACTTC.

The chain has TRBV20-1 and TRBJ2-5; D may be TRBD1 or TRBD2 (6 bases each). Germline V gene data show CDR1 as DFQATT and CDR2 as SNEGSKA (reference sequence). V lost 5 bases and J lost 5, with 15 bases in between. This CDR3 is 13 amino acids long. The CDR3 sequence is CSASMGGGETQYF. The CDR3 DNA follows: TGCAGTGCTTCGATGGGGGGCGGGGAGACCCAGTACTTC.

The chain combines TRBV29-1 with TRBJ2-7; maybe TRBD1 (6 bases). In germline, CDR1 is SQVTM, CDR2 ANQGSEA. With 6 bases removed from V and 0 bases from J, the gap between germline ends came to 15 bases. This CDR3 has 14 amino acids. The CDR3 DNA is TGCAGCGTACTGGGACAATCTTACTCCTACGAGCAGTACTTC. Translating gives CSVLGQSYSYEQYF.

This clonotype was observed a handful of times. CDR3 residues: CASSPWTSGGADTQYF. The CDR3 bases are TGTGCCAGCAGCCCCTGGACTAGCGGGGGGGCAGATACGCAGTATTTT. V usage is TRBV12-3 or TRBV12-4 and J usage is TRBJ2-3; TRBD2 agrees at 15 bases. The ends lost 6 bases at V and 4 bases at J; junction bases unmatched: 5. This CDR3 is built from 16 residues.

V usage is TRBV20-1 and J usage is TRBJ2-5; 10 bases line up with TRBD2. V lost 0 bases to trimming and J lost 7 bases; unmatched junction nucleotides: 8. This CDR3 is 15 amino acids long. Looked up from germline, CDR1 is DFQATT and CDR2 is SNEGSKA (reference sequence). CDR3 DNA sequence: TGCAGTGCTAGAGAAGCGACTAGCGGGCCGGGGACCCAGTACTTC. This encodes CSAREATSGPGTQYF.

This clonotype was counted at least ten times. The genes are TRBV3-1 and TRBJ1-4; 7 bases map to TRBD1. V was pared by 7 bases and J by 7 bases, with 3 bases of the junction left unmatched. CDR3 size: 12 residues. Germline CDR1 reads LGHDT; CDR2 reads YNNKEL (reference sequence). CDR3 nucleotide sequence: TGTGCCAGCACCTCAGGGGGTGAAAAACTGTTTTTT. Translated: CASTSGGEKLFF.

The rearrangement joins TRBV12-3 or TRBV12-4 to TRBJ2-7; D gene uncertain. The V gene lost 3 bases and the J gene lost 7 bases, with 13 bases spanning the gap. The CDR3 has 13 residues. Here the CDR3 DNA reads TGTGCCAGCAGTTTTAGACCCGTCCGAGAGCAGTACTTC. Translation gives CASSFRPVREQYF.

This clonotype was picked up a small number of times. The chain couples TRBV2 to TRBJ2-2; D is ambiguous. The V gene's germline CDR1 is SNHLY and CDR2 FYNNEI. The CDR3 extends over 13 amino acids. V was shortened by 7 bases and J by 3 bases, with 9 bases between the two germline ends. The CDR3: CASTEVDTGELFF. As DNA, the CDR3 is TGTGCCAGCACCGAAGTGGACACCGGGGAGCTGTTTTTT. Full variable domain (remainder filled in from reference TRBV2 and TRBJ2-2): EPEVTQTPSHQVTQMGQEVILRCVPISNHLYFYWYRQILGQKVEFLVSFYNNEISEKSEIFDDQFSVERPDGSNFTLKIRSTKLEDSAMYFCASTEVDTGELFFGEGSRLTVL.

The chain links TRBV20-1 to TRBJ1-3; D unclear. The CDR3 spans 14 residues. V was pared by 5 bases and J by 9 bases, with 20 bases between. The V gene's germline CDR1 is DFQATT and CDR2 SNEGSKA (reference sequence). The CDR3 DNA is TGCAGTGCTGTAAAAGCAATGCCGGCAGGCACCATATATTTT. It encodes CSAVKAMPAGTIYF.

This clonotype appeared a few times. The V and J genes are TRBV25-1 and TRBJ2-5; 10 nucleotides line up with TRBD1. V shed 6 bases and J 4 bases; nucleotides not matched to a gene: 8. This CDR3 has 15 residues. Germline assignment: CDR1 MGHDK and CDR2 SYGVNS. The CDR3 is CASSLRTGGGETQYF. The CDR3 nucleotides read TGTGCCAGCAGCCTCCGGACAGGGGGGGGAGAGACCCAGTACTTC.

This clonotype has just a few counts. The genes are TRBV7-3 and TRBJ2-1; TRBD2 agrees at 12 bases. V gave up 2 bases and J gave up 11 bases; unmatched junction bases: 4. The CDR3 is 14 residues long. The V gene's germline CDR1 is SGHTA and CDR2 FQGTGA. CDR3 sequence (DNA): TGTGCCAGCAGCTTAGCTAGCGGGGGGGCCAAGCAGTTCTTC. Translating gives CASSLASGGAKQFF.